Presented here are 22 T cell receptor beta chains from one specimen sequenced in a study of blood T cell repertoires in COVID-19 (dated by TCRdb to 2020 to 2021). Library preparation used the immunoSEQ multiplex PCR assay. TCRdb holds this immuneACCESS table with in-frame rearrangements only. Some clones are missing; in checked studies, unresolved V genes explain under half, and the rest has no known cause. In all, the sample holds some 490,000 clones, and about nine tenths of those were seen once. The ten largest make up 6.5% to 9.5% of the sample. The sequenced sample was PBMCs or T cells enriched from blood (not recorded which). The origin of the receptors is an older woman who had recovered from COVID-19.

The chain recombines TRBV5-1 with TRBJ2-7; D is undetermined. V lost 0 bases and J lost 5, with 9 bases in between. Germline lookup yields CDR1 SGHRS and CDR2 YFSETQ. The CDR3 totals 13 residues. The chain's CDR3 is CASSLVLANEQYF. As DNA, the CDR3 is TGCGCCAGCAGCTTGGTGCTCGCGAACGAGCAGTACTTC.

The chain joins TRBV24-1 to TRBJ2-2; 11 positions match TRBD2. This CDR3 is 15 amino acids long. Per germline, CDR1 KGHDR and CDR2 SFDVKD. J lost 6 bases, V lost 4 bases, and 3 bases had no gene match. The CDR3: CATSDLSGGAGELFF. The CDR3, as DNA: TGTGCCACCAGTGACCTTAGCGGGGGGGCCGGGGAGCTGTTTTTT.

This clone showed up just a few times. The chain couples TRBV5-1 to TRBJ1-3; 9 bases map to TRBD1. Per the germline V gene, CDR1 is SGHRS and CDR2 is YFSETQ. CDR3 length: 15 amino acids. V lost 2 bases, J lost 9 bases, and 9 bases stayed unmatched. CDR3 amino acids: CASSLTGTGSGTIYF. The CDR3 DNA reads TGCGCCAGCAGCTTAACTGGGACAGGGTCAGGCACCATATATTTT.

The chain couples TRBV6-5 to TRBJ1-5; a weak D match, TRBD1 (6 bases). In germline, CDR1 is MNHEY, CDR2 SVGAGI. CDR3 length: 14 residues. V was cut by 11 bases and J by 0 bases, with 14 bases left in between. The CDR3 here is CAGRTEHSNQPQHF. CDR3 nucleotide sequence: TGTGCCGGAAGGACAGAACATAGCAATCAGCCCCAGCATTTT.

As DNA, the CDR3 is TGTGCCACCAGTGATTTGGGGGACAGGCAAGAGACCCAGTACTTC. Translating gives CATSDLGDRQETQYF. V usage is TRBV24-1 and J usage is TRBJ2-5; 8 nucleotides agree with TRBD1. Trimming took 0 bases from V and 2 from J; bases not matched to a gene: 1. CDR1 and CDR2 from the germline V gene are KGHDR and SFDVKD. This CDR3 has 15 amino acids.

The chain employs TRBV27 and TRBJ1-1; D unclear. With 7 bases removed from V and 1 base from J, the gap between germline ends came to 10 bases. Germline assignment: CDR1 MNHEY and CDR2 SMNVEV (reference sequence). The CDR3 totals 13 residues. The CDR3 is CASTPSWNTEAFF. The DNA of the CDR3 is TGTGCCAGCACCCCTTCCTGGAACACTGAAGCTTTCTTT.

This chain links TRBV10-2 with TRBJ1-2; 9 bases align to TRBD1. The V segment lost 6 bases and the J segment 4 bases; nucleotides outside the gene matches: 3. Germline loops: CDR1 WSHSY, CDR2 SAAADI. The CDR3 contains 13 residues. The CDR3 DNA is TGCGCCAGCAGATTGGACAGGGGCTATGGCTACACCTTC. Its translation: CASRLDRGYGYTF.

J is TRBJ2-7 and V is TRBV28, with D perhaps TRBD1 (6 bases). This CDR3 is built from 15 residues. Trimming took off 1 base at V and 0 bases at J, with 10 bases between the two ends. Germline V CDR1 and CDR2: MDHEN, SYDVKM. CDR3 in DNA: TGTGCCAGCAGTTTATACAGGGCTTTCTCCTACGAGCAGTACTTC. This gives the protein CASSLYRAFSYEQYF. Full variable domain (outside the CDR3, taken from reference TRBV28 and TRBJ2-7): DVKVTQSSRYLVKRTGEKVFLECVQDMDHENMFWYRQDPGLGLRLIYFSYDVKMKEKGDIPEGYSVSREKKERFSLILESASTNQTSMYLCASSLYRAFSYEQYFGPGTRLTVT.

The V gene is TRBV19, the J gene TRBJ1-2, with D maybe TRBD1 (5 bases). The CDR3 runs to 12 residues. CDR1 is LNHDA, CDR2 SQIVND, per germline (reference sequence). Trimming pared 7 bases from V and 4 bases from J, leaving 10 bases between. The CDR3 is CASTDSFYGYTF. The CDR3 DNA reads as TGTGCCAGTACCGACAGTTTCTATGGCTACACCTTC.

The rearrangement uses TRBV18 and TRBJ2-2, with D unclear. CDR1 is KGHSH, CDR2 LQKENI, per germline. Trimming removed 1 base at V and 2 bases at J, with 8 bases between. This CDR3 comprises 15 residues. CDR3 coding DNA: TGTGCCAGCTCACCACAGCGCCTAAACACCGGGGAGCTGTTTTTT. It is translated as CASSPQRLNTGELFF. The complete variable domain, with remaining parts taken from reference TRBV18 and TRBJ2-2, reads NAGVMQNPRHLVRRRGQEARLRCSPMKGHSHVYWYRQLPEEGLKFMVYLQKENIIDESGMPKERFSAEFPKEGPSILRIQQVVRGDSAAYFCASSPQRLNTGELFFGEGSRLTVL.

The chain has TRBV5-1 and TRBJ2-7; no clear D. Germline lookup yields CDR1 SGHRS and CDR2 YFSETQ. This CDR3 region has 14 residues. The V and J ends lost 0 bases and 3 bases respectively, with 10 bases between them. CDR3: CASSLEAGLYEQYV. The CDR3 coding sequence is TGCGCCAGCAGCTTGGAAGCAGGTCTCTACGAGCAGTACGTC.

V and J are TRBV24-1 and TRBJ1-1, with 7 bases matching TRBD1. V gave up 3 bases and J gave up 4 bases; unmatched junction bases: 7. Germline CDR1 reads KGHDR; CDR2 reads SFDVKD. CDR3 length: 15 residues. Here the CDR3 DNA reads TGTGCCACCAGTGATGCTAGGGGGCCTGGCACTGAAGCTTTCTTT. This sequence encodes CATSDARGPGTEAFF.

The CDR3 sequence is CASSSTGTGSPGELFF. The CDR3 bases are TGTGCCAGCAGCTCAACCGGGACAGGGAGCCCCGGGGAGCTGTTTTTT. This chain connects TRBV11-2 to TRBJ2-2; 9 bases map to TRBD1. Germline V lookup: CDR1 SGHAT, CDR2 FQNNGV. This CDR3 contains 16 residues. The J segment lost 6 bases and the V segment lost 4 bases, leaving 9 bases of the junction unmatched.

This clone was seen a single time. The chain has TRBV11-2 and TRBJ2-5; TRBD2 aligns across 11 bases. Per germline, CDR1 SGHAT and CDR2 FQNNGV. V lost 5 bases and J lost 5; bases outside the gene matches: 10. The CDR3 has 16 amino acids. The CDR3 nucleotides read TGTGCCAGCAGCCTAATAGCGGGGGGGCCTACCGAGACCCAGTACTTC. It codes for CASSLIAGGPTETQYF.

V usage is TRBV5-6 and J usage is TRBJ2-5, with D tentatively TRBD1 (5 bases). There are 15 residues in the CDR3. The V end lost 4 bases, the J end lost 4 bases, and 17 bases lay between the germline ends. The V gene's germline CDR1 is SGHDT and CDR2 YYEEEE. The CDR3 sequence is CASSVPQGRGETQYF. Here the CDR3 DNA reads TGTGCCAGCAGCGTGCCTCAGGGAAGAGGAGAGACCCAGTACTTC.

The V gene is TRBV18, the J gene TRBJ1-2; possible D gene TRBD1, 6 bases. V lost 3 bases to trimming and J lost 7 bases, with 15 bases between them. CDR1 KGHSH and CDR2 LQKENI come from the germline V gene. The CDR3 runs to 14 residues. Here the CDR3 reads CASSPRQGKGGYTF. The CDR3 DNA is TGTGCCAGCTCACCGAGGCAGGGGAAGGGTGGCTACACCTTC.

A single count supports this clone. A read error may be the cause here, since a much bigger clone is one base away. The V call is TRBV3-1 (or the pseudogene TRBV3-2), the J call TRBJ1-1; D not resolved. Looked up from germline, CDR1 is LGHDT and CDR2 is YNNKEL (reference sequence). The CDR3 loop spans 13 amino acids. The germline V and J ends were trimmed by 4 bases and 1 base, with 7 bases remaining between them. CDR3 DNA: TGTGCCAGCAGCCTAACAGAGAACACTGAAGCTTTCTTT. This translates into CASSLTENTEAFF.

This clone came up a few times. This chain connects TRBV29-1 to TRBJ2-3; a weak D match, TRBD1 (6 bases). Germline V CDR1 and CDR2: SQVTM, ANQGSEA. V was trimmed by 6 bases and J by 2 bases, leaving 12 bases between them. The CDR3 totals 13 residues. CDR3 DNA sequence: TGCAGCGTGGGGGCGGGCCTCACAGATACGCAGTATTTT. The encoded protein is CSVGAGLTDTQYF.

The chain links TRBV6-5 to TRBJ2-2; D call uncertain. The CDR3 is 15 amino acids. The germline V gene has CDR1 MNHEY and CDR2 SVGAGI. The germline V and J ends were trimmed by 5 bases and 6 bases, with 16 bases remaining between them. CDR3: CASSLYPQNPGELFF. The CDR3 coding sequence is TGTGCCAGCAGTCTTTACCCACAGAATCCCGGGGAGCTGTTTTTT.

For this clone: Within the sample, other DNA sequences also encode this same CDR3. The chain carries TRBV29-1 and TRBJ2-2, with D possibly being TRBD1 (6 bases). The CDR3 consists of 12 residues. V was clipped by 6 bases and J by 2 bases, with 7 bases between them. Germline V gene lookup returns CDR1 SQVTM and CDR2 ANQGSEA. The CDR3 reads CSVGTNTGELFF. In nucleotides, the CDR3 is TGCAGCGTAGGGACAAACACCGGGGAGCTGTTTTTT.

V is TRBV5-1 and J is TRBJ1-2, with a tentative D call TRBD1 (5 bases). CDR1 SGHRS and CDR2 YFSETQ come from the germline V gene. The CDR3 contains 14 residues. V gave up 1 base and J gave up 5 bases, with 12 bases separating them. The chain's CDR3 is CASSLLGAGYGYTF. CDR3 DNA sequence: TGCGCCAGCAGCTTGTTAGGGGCAGGGTATGGCTACACCTTC. The entire variable domain, with the rest obtained from reference TRBV5-1 and TRBJ1-2, is as follows: KAGVTQTPRYLIKTRGQQVTLSCSPISGHRSVSWYQQTPGQGLQFLFEYFSETQRNKGNFPGRFSGRQFSNSRSEMNVSTLELGDSALYLCASSLLGAGYGYTFGSGTRLTVV.

This sequence joins TRBV7-8 and TRBJ1-4; 9 nucleotides match TRBD1. The germline gives CDR1 SGHVS, CDR2 FQNEAQ. CDR3 length: 18 residues. V was pared by 6 bases and J by 5 bases, with 16 bases of the junction left unmatched. The CDR3 nucleotides are TGTGCCAGCAGGAGAGGCAGGATACAGGGGGCGTTAAATGAAAAACTGTTTTTT. Translation: CASRRGRIQGALNEKLFF.